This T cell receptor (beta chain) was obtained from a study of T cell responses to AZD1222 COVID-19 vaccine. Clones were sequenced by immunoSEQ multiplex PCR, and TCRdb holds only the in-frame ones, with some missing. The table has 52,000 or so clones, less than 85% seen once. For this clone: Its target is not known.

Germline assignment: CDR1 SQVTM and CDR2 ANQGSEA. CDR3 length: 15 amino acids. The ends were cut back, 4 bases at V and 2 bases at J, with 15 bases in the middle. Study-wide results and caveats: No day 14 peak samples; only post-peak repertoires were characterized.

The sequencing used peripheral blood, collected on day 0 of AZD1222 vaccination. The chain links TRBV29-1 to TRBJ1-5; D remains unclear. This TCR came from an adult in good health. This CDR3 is CSVADGVLGNQPQHF. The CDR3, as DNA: TGCAGCGTTGCCGACGGAGTACTAGGCAATCAGCCCCAGCATTTT.